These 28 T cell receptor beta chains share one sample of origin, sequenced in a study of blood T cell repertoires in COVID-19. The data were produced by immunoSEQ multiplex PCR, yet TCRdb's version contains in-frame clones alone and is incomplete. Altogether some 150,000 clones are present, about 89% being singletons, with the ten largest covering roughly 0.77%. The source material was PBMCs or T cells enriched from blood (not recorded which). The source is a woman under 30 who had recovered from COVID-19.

The CDR3 spells CASSPGLAGGPDTQYF. The CDR3 DNA reads TGTGCCAGCTCACCAGGACTAGCGGGAGGCCCAGATACGCAGTATTTT. V gene TRBV18 combines with J gene TRBJ2-3; 14 bases align to TRBD2. CDR1 and CDR2 from the germline V gene are KGHSH and LQKENI. The CDR3 totals 16 residues. Trimming took 2 bases from V and 4 from J; bases not matched to a gene: 2. Full variable domain (remainder filled in from reference TRBV18 and TRBJ2-3): NAGVMQNPRHLVRRRGQEARLRCSPMKGHSHVYWYRQLPEEGLKFMVYLQKENIIDESGMPKERFSAEFPKEGPSILRIQQVVRGDSAAYFCASSPGLAGGPDTQYFGPGTRLTVL.

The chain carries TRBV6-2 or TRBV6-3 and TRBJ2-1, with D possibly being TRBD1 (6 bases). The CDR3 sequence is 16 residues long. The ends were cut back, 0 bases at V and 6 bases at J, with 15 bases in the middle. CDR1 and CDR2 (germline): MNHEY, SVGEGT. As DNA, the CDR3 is TGTGCCAGCAGTTACTCCACACAGGGTGGAGGCAATGAGCAGTTCTTC. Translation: CASSYSTQGGGNEQFF.

The CDR3 loop reads CASSPEGAGTEAFF. CDR3 nucleotides: TGTGCCAGCTCACCAGAGGGGGCAGGCACTGAAGCTTTCTTT. The rearrangement uses TRBV18 and TRBJ1-1, with 7 bases lining up with TRBD1. CDR1 is KGHSH and CDR2 is LQKENI in the germline V gene. The ends lost 2 bases at V and 4 bases at J; junction bases unmatched: 4. The CDR3 is 14 residues long. The entire variable domain, with the rest obtained from reference TRBV18 and TRBJ1-1, is as follows: NAGVMQNPRHLVRRRGQEARLRCSPMKGHSHVYWYRQLPEEGLKFMVYLQKENIIDESGMPKERFSAEFPKEGPSILRIQQVVRGDSAAYFCASSPEGAGTEAFFGQGTRLTVV.

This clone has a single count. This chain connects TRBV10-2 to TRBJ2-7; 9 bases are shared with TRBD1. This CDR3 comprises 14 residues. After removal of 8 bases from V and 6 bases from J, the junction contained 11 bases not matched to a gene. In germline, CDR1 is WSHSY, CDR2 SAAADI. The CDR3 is CASGGQGLGGEQYF. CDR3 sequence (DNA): TGCGCCAGCGGGGGACAGGGTCTTGGAGGCGAGCAGTACTTC.

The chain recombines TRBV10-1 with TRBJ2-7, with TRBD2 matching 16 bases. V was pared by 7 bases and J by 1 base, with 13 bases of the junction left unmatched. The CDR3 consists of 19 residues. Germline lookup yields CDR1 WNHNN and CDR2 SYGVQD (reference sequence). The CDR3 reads CASTREGTSGRASSYEQYF. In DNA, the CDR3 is TGCGCCAGCACCAGGGAGGGGACTAGCGGGAGGGCCTCGTCCTACGAGCAGTACTTC.

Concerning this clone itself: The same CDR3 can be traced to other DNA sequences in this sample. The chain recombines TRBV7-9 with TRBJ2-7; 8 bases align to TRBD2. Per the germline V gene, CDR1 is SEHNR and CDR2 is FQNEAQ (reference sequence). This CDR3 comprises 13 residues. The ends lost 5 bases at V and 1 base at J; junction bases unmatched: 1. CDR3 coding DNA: TGTGCCAGCAGCCCTAGCGGGTCCTACGAGCAGTACTTC. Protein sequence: CASSPSGSYEQYF.

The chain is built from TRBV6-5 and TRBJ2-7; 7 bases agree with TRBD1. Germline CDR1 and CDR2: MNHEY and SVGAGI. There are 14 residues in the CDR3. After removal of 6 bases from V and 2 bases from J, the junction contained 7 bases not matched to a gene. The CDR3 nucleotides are TGTGCCAGCAGACCAACAGGGGCTCCCTACGAGCAGTACTTC. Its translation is CASRPTGAPYEQYF.

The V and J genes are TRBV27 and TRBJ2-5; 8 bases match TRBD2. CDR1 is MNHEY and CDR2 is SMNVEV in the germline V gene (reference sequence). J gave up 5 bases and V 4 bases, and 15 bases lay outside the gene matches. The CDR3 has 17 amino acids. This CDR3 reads CASSSYPAGTRGETQYF. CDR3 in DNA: TGTGCCAGCAGTTCCTACCCTGCCGGGACTAGAGGGGAGACCCAGTACTTC.

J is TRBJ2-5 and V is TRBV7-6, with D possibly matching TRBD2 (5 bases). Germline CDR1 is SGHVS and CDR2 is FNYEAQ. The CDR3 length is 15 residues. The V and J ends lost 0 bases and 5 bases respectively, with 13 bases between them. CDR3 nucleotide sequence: TGTGCCAGCAGCTTAGCGCTGAGGGTTCGGGAGACCCAGTACTTC. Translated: CASSLALRVRETQYF. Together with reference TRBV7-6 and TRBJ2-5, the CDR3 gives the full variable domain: GAGVSQSPRYKVTKRGQDVALRCDPISGHVSLYWYRQALGQGPEFLTYFNYEAQQDKSGLPNDRFSAERPEGSISTLTIQRTEQRDSAMYRCASSLALRVRETQYFGPGTRLLVL.

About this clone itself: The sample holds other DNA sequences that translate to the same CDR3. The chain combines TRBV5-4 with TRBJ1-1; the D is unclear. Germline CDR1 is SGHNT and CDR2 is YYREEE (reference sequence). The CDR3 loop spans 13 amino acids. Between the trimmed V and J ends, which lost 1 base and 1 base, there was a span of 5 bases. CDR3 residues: CASSLKQNTEAFF. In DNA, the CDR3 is TGTGCCAGCAGCTTGAAGCAGAACACTGAAGCTTTCTTT.

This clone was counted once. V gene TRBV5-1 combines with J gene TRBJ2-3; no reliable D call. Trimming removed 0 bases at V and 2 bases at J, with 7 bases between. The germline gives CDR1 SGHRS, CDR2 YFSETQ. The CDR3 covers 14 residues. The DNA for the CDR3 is TGCGCCAGCAGCTTGGGCAGGATCACAGATACGCAGTATTTT. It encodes CASSLGRITDTQYF.

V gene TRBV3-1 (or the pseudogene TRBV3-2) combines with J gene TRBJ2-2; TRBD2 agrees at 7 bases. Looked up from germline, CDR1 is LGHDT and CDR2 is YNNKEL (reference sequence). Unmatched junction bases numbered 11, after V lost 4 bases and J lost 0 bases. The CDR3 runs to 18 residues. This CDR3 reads CASSRLWVSGTNTGELFF. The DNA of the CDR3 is TGTGCCAGCAGCCGCCTTTGGGTAAGCGGGACGAACACCGGGGAGCTGTTTTTT.

The CDR3 loop is CASSELPSFRDEQYF. The CDR3 DNA sequence: TGTGCCAGCAGCGAATTGCCTTCCTTTCGGGACGAGCAGTACTTC. V is TRBV11-1 and J is TRBJ2-7; D call uncertain. Between the trimmed V and J ends, which lost 5 bases and 5 bases, there was a span of 19 bases. The CDR3 spans 15 residues. Germline CDR1 SGHAT, CDR2 FQDESV (reference sequence). Full variable domain (remainder filled in from reference TRBV11-1 and TRBJ2-7): EAEVAQSPRYKITEKSQAVAFWCDPISGHATLYWYRQILGQGPELLVQFQDESVVDDSQLPKDRFSAERLKGVDSTLKIQPAELGDSAMYLCASSELPSFRDEQYFGPGTRLTVT.

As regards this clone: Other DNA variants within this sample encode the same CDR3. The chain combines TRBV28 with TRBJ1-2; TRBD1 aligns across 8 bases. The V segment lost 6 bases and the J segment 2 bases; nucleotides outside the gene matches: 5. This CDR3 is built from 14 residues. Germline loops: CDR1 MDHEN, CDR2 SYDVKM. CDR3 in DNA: TGTGCCAGCAGCCTGGACAGGGCCAACTATGGCTACACCTTC. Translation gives CASSLDRANYGYTF.

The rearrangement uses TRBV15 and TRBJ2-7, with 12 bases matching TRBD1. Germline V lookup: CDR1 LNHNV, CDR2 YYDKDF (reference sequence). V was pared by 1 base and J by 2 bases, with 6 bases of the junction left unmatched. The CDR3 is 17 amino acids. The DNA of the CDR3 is TGTGCCACCAGCAGAGTCACCGGGACAGGGGGCCCCTACGAGCAGTACTTC. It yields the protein CATSRVTGTGGPYEQYF.

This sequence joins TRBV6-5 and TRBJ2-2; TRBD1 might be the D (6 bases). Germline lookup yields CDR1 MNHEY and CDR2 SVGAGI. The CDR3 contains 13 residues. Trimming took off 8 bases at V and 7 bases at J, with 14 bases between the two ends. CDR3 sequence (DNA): TGTGCCAGCCAGGGGTGGTTTGACGGGGAGCTGTTTTTT. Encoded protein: CASQGWFDGELFF.

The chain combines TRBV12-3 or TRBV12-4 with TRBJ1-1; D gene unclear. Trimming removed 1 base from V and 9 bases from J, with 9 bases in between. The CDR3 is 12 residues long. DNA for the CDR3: TGTGCCAGCAGTTTAGACAGAGCTAAAGCTTTCTTT. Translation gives CASSLDRAKAFF.

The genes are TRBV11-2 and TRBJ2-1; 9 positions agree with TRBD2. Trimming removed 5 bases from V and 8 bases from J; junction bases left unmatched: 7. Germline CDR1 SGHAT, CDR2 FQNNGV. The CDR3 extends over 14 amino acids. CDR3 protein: CASSPRVAGDEQFF. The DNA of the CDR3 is TGTGCCAGCAGCCCACGGGTAGCGGGAGATGAGCAGTTCTTC.

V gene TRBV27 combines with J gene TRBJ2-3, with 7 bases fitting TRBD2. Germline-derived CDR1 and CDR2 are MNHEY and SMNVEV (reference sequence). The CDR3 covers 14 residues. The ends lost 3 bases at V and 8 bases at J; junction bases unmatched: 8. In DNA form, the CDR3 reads TGTGCCAGCAGTTTCGGACTAGTCCCCGCTACGCAGTATTTT. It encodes CASSFGLVPATQYF.

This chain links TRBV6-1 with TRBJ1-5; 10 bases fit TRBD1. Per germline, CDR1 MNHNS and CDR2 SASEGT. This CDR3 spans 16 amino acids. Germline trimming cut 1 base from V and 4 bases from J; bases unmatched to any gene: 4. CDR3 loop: CASSEDVGQGNQPQHF. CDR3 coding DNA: TGTGCCAGCAGTGAAGATGTGGGACAGGGGAATCAGCCCCAGCATTTT.

As DNA, the CDR3 is TGTGCCAGCAGTTCCTCAATGGGAGGATCCCAAGAGACCCAGTACTTC. Its translation: CASSSSMGGSQETQYF. The chain uses TRBV27 and TRBJ2-5; TRBD2 is a possible D gene (6 bases). This CDR3 has 16 amino acids. CDR1 MNHEY and CDR2 SMNVEV come from the germline V gene (reference sequence). Trimming cost V 4 bases and J 1 base, with 16 bases left between them.

The CDR3 here is CASSGGTSGGEQYF. In DNA, the CDR3 is TGTGCCAGCAGCGGGGGGACTAGCGGTGGTGAGCAGTACTTC. The J gene is TRBJ2-7, the V gene TRBV9, with 11 bases lining up with TRBD2. This CDR3 comprises 14 residues. The V gene end was trimmed by 3 bases and the J gene end by 7 bases; junction bases not matched to a gene: 6. Germline-derived CDR1 and CDR2 are SGDLS and YYNGEE.

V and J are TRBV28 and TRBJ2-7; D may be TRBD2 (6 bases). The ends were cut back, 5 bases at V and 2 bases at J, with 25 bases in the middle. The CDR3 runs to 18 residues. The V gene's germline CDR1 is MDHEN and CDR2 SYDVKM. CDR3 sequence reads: CASSLLNLRRAKTYEQYF. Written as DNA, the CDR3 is TGTGCCAGCAGTCTGTTGAACCTCCGGAGGGCCAAAACCTACGAGCAGTACTTC. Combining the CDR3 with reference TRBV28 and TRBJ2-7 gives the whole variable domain DVKVTQSSRYLVKRTGEKVFLECVQDMDHENMFWYRQDPGLGLRLIYFSYDVKMKEKGDIPEGYSVSREKKERFSLILESASTNQTSMYLCASSLLNLRRAKTYEQYFGPGTRLTVT.

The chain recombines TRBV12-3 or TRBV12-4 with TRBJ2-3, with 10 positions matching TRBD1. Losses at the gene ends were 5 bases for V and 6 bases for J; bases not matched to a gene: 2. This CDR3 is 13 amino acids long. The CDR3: CASSPGQGDTQYF. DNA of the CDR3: TGTGCCAGCAGTCCGGGACAGGGGGATACGCAGTATTTT.

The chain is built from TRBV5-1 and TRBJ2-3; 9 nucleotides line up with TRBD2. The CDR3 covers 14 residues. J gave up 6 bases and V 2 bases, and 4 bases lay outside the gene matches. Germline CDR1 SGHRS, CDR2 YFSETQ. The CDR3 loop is CASSLTSGFDTQYF. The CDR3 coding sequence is TGCGCCAGCAGCTTAACTAGCGGGTTTGATACGCAGTATTTT.

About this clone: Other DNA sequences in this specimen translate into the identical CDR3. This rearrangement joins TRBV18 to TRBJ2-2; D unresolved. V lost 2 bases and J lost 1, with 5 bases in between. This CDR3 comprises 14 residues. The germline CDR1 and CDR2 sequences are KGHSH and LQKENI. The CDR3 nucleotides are TGTGCCAGCTCACCAACCGGGAACACCGGGGAGCTGTTTTTT. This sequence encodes CASSPTGNTGELFF. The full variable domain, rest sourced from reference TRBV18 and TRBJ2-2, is NAGVMQNPRHLVRRRGQEARLRCSPMKGHSHVYWYRQLPEEGLKFMVYLQKENIIDESGMPKERFSAEFPKEGPSILRIQQVVRGDSAAYFCASSPTGNTGELFFGEGSRLTVL.

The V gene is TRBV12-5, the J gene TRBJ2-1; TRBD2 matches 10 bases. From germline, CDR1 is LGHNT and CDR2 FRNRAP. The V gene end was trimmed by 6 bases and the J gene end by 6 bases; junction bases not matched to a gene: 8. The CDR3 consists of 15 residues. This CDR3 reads CASGRTSGNFNEQFF. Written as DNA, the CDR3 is TGTGCTAGTGGACGTACTAGCGGGAATTTCAATGAGCAGTTCTTC.

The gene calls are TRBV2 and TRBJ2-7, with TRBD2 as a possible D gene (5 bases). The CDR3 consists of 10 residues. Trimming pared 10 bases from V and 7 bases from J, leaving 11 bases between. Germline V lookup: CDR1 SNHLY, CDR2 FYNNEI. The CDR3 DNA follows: TGTGCCATCAAATCGGGGGAGCAGTACTTC. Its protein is CAIKSGEQYF.